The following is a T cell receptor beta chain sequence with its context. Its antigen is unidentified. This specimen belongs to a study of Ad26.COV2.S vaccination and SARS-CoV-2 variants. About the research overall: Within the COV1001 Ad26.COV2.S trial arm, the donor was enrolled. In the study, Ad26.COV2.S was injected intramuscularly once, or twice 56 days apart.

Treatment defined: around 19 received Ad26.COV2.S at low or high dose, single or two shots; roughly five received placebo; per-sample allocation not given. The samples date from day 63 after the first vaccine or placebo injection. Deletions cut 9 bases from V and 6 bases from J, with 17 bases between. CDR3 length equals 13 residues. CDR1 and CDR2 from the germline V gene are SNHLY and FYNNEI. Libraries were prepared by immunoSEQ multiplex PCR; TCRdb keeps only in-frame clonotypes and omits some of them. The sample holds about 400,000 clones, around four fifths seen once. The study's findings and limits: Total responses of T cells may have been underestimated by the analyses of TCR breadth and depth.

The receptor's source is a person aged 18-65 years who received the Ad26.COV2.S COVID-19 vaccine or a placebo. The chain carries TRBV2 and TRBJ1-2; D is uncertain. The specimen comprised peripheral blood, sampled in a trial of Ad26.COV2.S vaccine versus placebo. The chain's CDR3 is CASTTTGVDGYTF. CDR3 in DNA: TGTGCCAGTACTACCACGGGCGTTGATGGCTACACCTTC.